This T cell receptor (beta chain) emerged from a study of technical replicates of blood from a handful of donors. The V end was cut by 3 bases, the J end by 3 bases, with 13 bases between. The germline CDR1 and CDR2 sequences are WNHNN and SYGVQD (reference sequence). The CDR3 consists of 15 residues. Measured with immunoSEQ multiplex PCR; TCRdb has only the in-frame clones, and not every one. The table shows fewer than 90,000 clones, with 93% occurring only once. This TCR derives from a human donor in good health. The chain couples TRBV10-1 to TRBJ2-3; D is possibly TRBD1 (6 bases). Sequences were obtained from T cells isolated from PBMCs. The CDR3 protein is CASSEGAGETDTQYF. DNA of the CDR3: TGCGCCAGCAGTGAAGGGGCAGGGGAAACAGATACGCAGTATTTT.